The clone carrying this T cell receptor beta chain appeared a single time. V was pared by 5 bases and J by 0 bases, with 14 bases between. Germline lookup yields CDR1 SGHVS and CDR2 FNYEAQ. The length of the CDR3 is 16 residues. Once extracted for a subset, genomic DNA was divided evenly among several immunoSEQ plates. Generated by immunoSEQ multiplex PCR, the TCRdb table keeps only in-frame clones and is missing some. This sample has around 550,000 clones; approximately 95% occur once, and the top ten carry approximately 0.12%. This sample was taken from a study of shared clonotypes between healthy human individuals. Cells designated naive CD8 were CD45RO-negative and were positively selected for CCR7, with terminally differentiated effector memory CD45RA+ cells excluded.

This receptor was obtained from a woman aged 25 to 45 in good health. The sequencing sample was made of naive CD8+ T cells sorted from blood. The V gene is TRBV7-6, the J gene TRBJ2-1, with D maybe TRBD1 (6 bases). The CDR3 sequence: CASSISTGSSYNEQFF. CDR3 sequence (DNA): TGTGCCAGCAGCATCTCGACAGGCAGCTCCTACAATGAGCAGTTCTTC.